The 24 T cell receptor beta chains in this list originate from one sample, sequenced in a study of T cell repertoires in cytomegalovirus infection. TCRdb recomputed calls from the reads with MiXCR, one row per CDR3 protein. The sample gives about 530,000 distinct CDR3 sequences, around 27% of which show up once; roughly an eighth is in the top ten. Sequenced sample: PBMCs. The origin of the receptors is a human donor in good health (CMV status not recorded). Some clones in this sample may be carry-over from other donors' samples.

The CDR3 region is CASSLSGRNEQFF. The CDR3 coding sequence is TGTGCCAGCAGTTTAAGTGGGCGGAATGAGCAGTTCTTC. The chain uses TRBV12-3 or TRBV12-4 and TRBJ2-1, with D hard to call. The CDR3 covers 13 residues. V lost 2 bases and J lost 7, with 9 bases in between.

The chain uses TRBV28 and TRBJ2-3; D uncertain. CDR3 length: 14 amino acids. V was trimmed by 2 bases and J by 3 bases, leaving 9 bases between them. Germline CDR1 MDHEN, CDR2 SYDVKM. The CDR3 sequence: CASSLQRLTDTQYF. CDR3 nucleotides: TGTGCCAGCAGTTTACAGCGATTAACAGATACGCAGTATTTT.

As DNA, the CDR3 is TGTGCTAGTGGTTTGATTTTAGCGGGCCACAATGAGCAGTTCTTC. Translated: CASGLILAGHNEQFF. J is TRBJ2-1 and V is TRBV12-5; 7 nucleotides align to TRBD2. Germline V gene data show CDR1 as LGHNT and CDR2 as FRNRAP. V gave up 2 bases and J gave up 5 bases; unmatched junction bases: 6. CDR3 length: 15 amino acids.

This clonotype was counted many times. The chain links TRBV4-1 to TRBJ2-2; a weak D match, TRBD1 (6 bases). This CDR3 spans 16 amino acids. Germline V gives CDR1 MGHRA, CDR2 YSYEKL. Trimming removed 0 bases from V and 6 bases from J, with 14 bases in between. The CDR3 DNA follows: TGCGCCAGCAGCCAAGATGGGCAGGGGTGGCCCGGGGAGCTGTTTTTT. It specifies CASSQDGQGWPGELFF.

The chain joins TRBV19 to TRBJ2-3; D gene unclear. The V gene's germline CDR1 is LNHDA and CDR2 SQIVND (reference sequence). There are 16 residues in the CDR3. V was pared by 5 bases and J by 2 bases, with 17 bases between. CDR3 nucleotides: TGTGCCAGTAGTCCAATAGGAGCGCCCGACACAGATACGCAGTATTTT. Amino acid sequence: CASSPIGAPDTDTQYF.

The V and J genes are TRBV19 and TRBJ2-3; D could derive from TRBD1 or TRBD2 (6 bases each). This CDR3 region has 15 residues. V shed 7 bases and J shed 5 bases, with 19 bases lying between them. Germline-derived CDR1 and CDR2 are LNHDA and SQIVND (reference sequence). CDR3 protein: CASKGDSLGVDTQYF. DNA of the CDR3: TGTGCCAGTAAGGGGGACTCTCTGGGGGTAGATACGCAGTATTTT. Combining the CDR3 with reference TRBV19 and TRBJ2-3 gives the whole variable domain DGGITQSPKYLFRKEGQNVTLSCEQNLNHDAMYWYRQDPGQGLRLIYYSQIVNDFQKGDIAEGYSVSREKKESFPLTVTSAQKNPTAFYLCASKGDSLGVDTQYFGPGTRLTVL.

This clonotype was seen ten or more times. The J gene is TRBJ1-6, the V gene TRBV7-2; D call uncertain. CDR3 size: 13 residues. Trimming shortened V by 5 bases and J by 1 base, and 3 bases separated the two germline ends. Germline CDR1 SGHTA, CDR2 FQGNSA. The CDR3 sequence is CASSGSYNSPLHF. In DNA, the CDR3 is TGTGCCAGCAGCGGTTCCTATAATTCACCCCTCCACTTT.

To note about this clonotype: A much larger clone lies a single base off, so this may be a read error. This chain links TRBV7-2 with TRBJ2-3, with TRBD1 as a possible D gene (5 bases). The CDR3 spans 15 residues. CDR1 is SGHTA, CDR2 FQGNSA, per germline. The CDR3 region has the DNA TGTGCCAGCAGCTTATCCCGGGTTAGCACAGGTACGCAGTATTTT. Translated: CASSLSRVSTGTQYF.

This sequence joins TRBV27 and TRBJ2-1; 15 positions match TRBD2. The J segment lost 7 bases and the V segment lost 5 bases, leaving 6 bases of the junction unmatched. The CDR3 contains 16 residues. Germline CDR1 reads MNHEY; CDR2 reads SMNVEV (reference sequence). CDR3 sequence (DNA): TGTGCCAGCAGTCCGGGACTAGCGGGAGGTTGGAATGAGCAGTTCTTC. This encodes CASSPGLAGGWNEQFF.

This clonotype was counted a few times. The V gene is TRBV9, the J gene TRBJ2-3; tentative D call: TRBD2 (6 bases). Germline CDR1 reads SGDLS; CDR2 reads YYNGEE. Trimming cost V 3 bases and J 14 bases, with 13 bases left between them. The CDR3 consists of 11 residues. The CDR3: CASSAPRELYF. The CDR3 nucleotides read TGTGCCAGCAGCGCCCCTCGGGAGCTGTATTTT.

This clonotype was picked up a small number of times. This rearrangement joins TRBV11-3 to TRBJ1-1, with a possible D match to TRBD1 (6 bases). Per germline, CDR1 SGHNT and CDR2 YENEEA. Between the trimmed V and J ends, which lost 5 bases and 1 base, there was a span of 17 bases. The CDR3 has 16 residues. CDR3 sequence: CASSEAGGRSNTEAFF. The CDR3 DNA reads TGTGCCAGCAGCGAGGCCGGGGGGCGGTCGAACACTGAAGCTTTCTTT.

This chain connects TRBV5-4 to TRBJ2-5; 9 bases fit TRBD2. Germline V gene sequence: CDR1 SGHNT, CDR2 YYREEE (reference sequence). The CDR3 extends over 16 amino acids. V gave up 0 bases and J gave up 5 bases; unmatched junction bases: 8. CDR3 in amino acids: CASSLVGGRGGETQYF. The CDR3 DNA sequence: TGTGCCAGCAGCTTGGTAGGCGGGAGGGGTGGGGAGACCCAGTACTTC.

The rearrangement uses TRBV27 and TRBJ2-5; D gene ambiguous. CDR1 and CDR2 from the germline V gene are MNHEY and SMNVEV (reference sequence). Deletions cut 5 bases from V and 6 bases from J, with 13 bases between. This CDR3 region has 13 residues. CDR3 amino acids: CASSPLAGQTQYF. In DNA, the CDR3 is TGTGCCAGCAGTCCACTGGCAGGACAGACCCAGTACTTC.

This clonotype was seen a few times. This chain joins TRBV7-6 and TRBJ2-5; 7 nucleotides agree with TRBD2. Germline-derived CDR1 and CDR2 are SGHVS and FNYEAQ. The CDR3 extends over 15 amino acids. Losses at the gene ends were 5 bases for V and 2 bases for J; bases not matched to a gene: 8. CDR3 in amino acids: CASSVTTSEQETQYF. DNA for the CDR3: TGTGCCAGCAGCGTAACTACTAGCGAACAAGAGACCCAGTACTTC.

The CDR3 reads CASTATGAINQPQHF. The CDR3 bases are TGTGCCAGTACCGCGACAGGGGCGATCAATCAGCCCCAGCATTTT. The rearrangement links TRBV19 to TRBJ1-5; 8 bases map to TRBD1. V was pared by 7 bases and J by 3 bases, with 8 bases of the junction left unmatched. The CDR3 has 15 amino acids. Germline-derived CDR1 and CDR2 are LNHDA and SQIVND (reference sequence).

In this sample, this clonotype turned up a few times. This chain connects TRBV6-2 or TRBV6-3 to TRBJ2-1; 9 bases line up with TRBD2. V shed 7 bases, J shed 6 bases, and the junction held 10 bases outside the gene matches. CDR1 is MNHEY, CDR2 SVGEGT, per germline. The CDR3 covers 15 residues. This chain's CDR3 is CASTIGLAGPNEQFF. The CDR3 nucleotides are TGTGCCAGCACGATTGGGCTAGCGGGACCCAATGAGCAGTTCTTC.

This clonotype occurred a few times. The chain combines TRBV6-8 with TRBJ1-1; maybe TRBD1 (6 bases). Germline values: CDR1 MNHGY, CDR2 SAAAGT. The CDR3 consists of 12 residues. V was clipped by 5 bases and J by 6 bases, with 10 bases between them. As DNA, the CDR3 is TGTGCCAGCAGTCAACAGGGATCTGAAGCTTTCTTT. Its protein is CASSQQGSEAFF.

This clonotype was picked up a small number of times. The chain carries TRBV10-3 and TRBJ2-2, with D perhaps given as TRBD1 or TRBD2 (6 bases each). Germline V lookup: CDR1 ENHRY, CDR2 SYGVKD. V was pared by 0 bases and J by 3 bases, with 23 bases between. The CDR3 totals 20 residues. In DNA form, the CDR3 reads TGTGCCATCAGTGAGTCCACAGGGACGGGAACGGGAGAATACACCGGGGAGCTGTTTTTT. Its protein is CAISESTGTGTGEYTGELFF.

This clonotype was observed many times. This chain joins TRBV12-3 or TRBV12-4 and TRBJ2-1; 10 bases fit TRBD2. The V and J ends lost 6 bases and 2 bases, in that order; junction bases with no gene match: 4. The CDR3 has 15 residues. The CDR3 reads CASSLTSGAYNEQFF. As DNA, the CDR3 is TGTGCCAGCAGCTTAACTAGCGGGGCCTACAATGAGCAGTTCTTC.

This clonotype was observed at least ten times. The CDR3 DNA reads TGTGCCAGCAGTTTTAGGGTCGGAGAGACCCAGTACTTC. This translates into CASSFRVGETQYF. This chain links TRBV7-2 with TRBJ2-5, with unresolved D. The CDR3 runs 13 residues. V lost 6 bases, J lost 4 bases, and 12 bases lay in between. Germline CDR1 and CDR2: SGHTA and FQGNSA.

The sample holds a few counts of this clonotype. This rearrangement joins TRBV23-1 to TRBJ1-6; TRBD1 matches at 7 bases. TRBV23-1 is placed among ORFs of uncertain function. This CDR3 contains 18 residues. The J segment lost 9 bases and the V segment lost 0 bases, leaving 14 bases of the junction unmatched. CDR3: CASSQSPSRQGSGSPLHF. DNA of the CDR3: TGCGCCAGCAGTCAATCGCCCTCAAGACAGGGAAGCGGTTCACCCCTCCACTTT.

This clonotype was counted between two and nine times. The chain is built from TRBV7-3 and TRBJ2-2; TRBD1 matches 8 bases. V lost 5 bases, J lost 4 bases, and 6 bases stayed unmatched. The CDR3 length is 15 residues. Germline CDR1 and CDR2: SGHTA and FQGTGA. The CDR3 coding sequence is TGTGCCAGCAGCCGCACAGGGGGGTCCACCGGGGAGCTGTTTTTT. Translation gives CASSRTGGSTGELFF. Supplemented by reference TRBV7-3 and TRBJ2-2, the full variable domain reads GAGVSQTPSNKVTEKGKYVELRCDPISGHTALYWYRQSLGQGPEFLIYFQGTGAADDSGLPNDRFFAVRPEGSVSTLKIQRTERGDSAVYLCASSRTGGSTGELFFGEGSRLTVL.

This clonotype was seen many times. The CDR3 spells CASSFGRLMNTEAFF. As DNA, the CDR3 is TGTGCCAGCAGCTTCGGCAGACTCATGAACACTGAAGCTTTCTTT. The chain carries TRBV7-8 and TRBJ1-1; D unclear. The CDR3 runs 15 residues. Trimming took off 3 bases at V and 0 bases at J, with 11 bases between the two ends. Germline-derived CDR1 and CDR2 are SGHVS and FQNEAQ. The complete variable domain, with remaining parts taken from reference TRBV7-8 and TRBJ1-1, reads GAGVSQSPRYKVAKRGQDVALRCDPISGHVSLFWYQQALGQGPEFLTYFQNEAQLDKSGLPSDRFFAERPEGSVSTLKIQRTQQEDSAVYLCASSFGRLMNTEAFFGQGTRLTVV.

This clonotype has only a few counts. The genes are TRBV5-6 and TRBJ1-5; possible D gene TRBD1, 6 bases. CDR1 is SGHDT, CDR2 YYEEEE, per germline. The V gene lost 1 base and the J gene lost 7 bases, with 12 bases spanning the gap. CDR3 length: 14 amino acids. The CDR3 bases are TGTGCCAGCAGCTTGAGGGGGGCGAACCAGCCCCAGCATTTT. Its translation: CASSLRGANQPQHF.